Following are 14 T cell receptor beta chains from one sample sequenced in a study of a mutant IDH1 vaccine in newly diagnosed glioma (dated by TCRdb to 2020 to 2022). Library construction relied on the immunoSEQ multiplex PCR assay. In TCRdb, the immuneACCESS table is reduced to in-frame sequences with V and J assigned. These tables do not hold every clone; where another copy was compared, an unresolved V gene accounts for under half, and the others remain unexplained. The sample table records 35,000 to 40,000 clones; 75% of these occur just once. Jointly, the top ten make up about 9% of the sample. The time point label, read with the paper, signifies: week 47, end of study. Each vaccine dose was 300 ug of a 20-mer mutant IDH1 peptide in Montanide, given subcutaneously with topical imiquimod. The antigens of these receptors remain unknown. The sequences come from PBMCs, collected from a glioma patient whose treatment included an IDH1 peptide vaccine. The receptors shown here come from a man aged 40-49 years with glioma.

The CDR3 sequence: CASRDGGTDTQYF. The CDR3 nucleotides are TGTGCCAGCAGAGACGGTGGCACAGATACGCAGTATTTT. The rearrangement joins TRBV6-5 to TRBJ2-3; D ambiguous. The CDR3 spans 13 residues. Germline CDR1 is MNHEY and CDR2 is SVGAGI. Trimming left V 6 bases short and J 1 base short, with 8 bases between.

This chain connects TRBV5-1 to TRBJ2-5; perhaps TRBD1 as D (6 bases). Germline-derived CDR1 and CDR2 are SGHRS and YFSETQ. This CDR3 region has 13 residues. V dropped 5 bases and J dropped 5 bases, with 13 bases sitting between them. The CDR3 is CASSTGSGETQYF. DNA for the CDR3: TGCGCCAGCAGTACAGGGTCAGGGGAGACCCAGTACTTC.

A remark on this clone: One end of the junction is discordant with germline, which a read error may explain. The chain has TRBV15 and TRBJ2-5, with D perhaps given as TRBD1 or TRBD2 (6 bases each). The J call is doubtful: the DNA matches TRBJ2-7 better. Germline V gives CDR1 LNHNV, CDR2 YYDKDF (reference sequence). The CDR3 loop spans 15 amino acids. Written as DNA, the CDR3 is TGTGCCACCAGTAGAGGGGGGCAGGGCGCCTACGAGCAGTACTTC. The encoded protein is CATSRGGQGAYEQYF.

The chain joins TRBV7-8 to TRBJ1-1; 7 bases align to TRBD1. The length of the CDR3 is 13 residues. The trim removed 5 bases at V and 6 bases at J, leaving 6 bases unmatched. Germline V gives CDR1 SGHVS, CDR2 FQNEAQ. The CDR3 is CASSRGTVSEAFF. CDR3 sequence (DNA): TGTGCCAGCAGCCGCGGGACAGTTTCTGAAGCTTTCTTT.

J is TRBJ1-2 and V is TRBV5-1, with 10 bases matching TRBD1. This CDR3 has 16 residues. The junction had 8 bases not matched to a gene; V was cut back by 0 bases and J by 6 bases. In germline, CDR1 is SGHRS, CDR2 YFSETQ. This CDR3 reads CASSLGTGTGANGYTF. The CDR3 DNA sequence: TGCGCCAGCAGCTTGGGAACCGGGACAGGGGCAAATGGCTACACCTTC.

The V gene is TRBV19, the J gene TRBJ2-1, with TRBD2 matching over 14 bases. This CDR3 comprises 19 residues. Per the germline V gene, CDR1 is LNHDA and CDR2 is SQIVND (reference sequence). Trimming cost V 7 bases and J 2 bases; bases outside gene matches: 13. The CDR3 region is CASTSSGTSGSWAYNEQFF. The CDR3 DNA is TGTGCCAGTACCTCCTCCGGGACTAGCGGGAGTTGGGCCTACAATGAGCAGTTCTTC.

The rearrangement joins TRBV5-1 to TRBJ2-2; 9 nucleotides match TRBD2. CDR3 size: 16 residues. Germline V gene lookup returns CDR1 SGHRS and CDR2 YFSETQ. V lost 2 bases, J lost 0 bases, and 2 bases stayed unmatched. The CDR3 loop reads CASSFASGTNTGELFF. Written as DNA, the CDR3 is TGCGCCAGCAGCTTTGCTAGCGGGACGAACACCGGGGAGCTGTTTTTT. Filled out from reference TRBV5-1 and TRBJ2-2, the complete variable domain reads KAGVTQTPRYLIKTRGQQVTLSCSPISGHRSVSWYQQTPGQGLQFLFEYFSETQRNKGNFPGRFSGRQFSNSRSEMNVSTLELGDSALYLCASSFASGTNTGELFFGEGSRLTVL.

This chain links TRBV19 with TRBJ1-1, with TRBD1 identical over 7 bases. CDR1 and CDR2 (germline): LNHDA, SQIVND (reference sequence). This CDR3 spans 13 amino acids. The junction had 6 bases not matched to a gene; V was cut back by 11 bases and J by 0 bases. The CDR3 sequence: CAGRQGVNTEAFF. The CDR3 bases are TGTGCCGGTCGACAGGGTGTGAACACTGAAGCTTTCTTT.

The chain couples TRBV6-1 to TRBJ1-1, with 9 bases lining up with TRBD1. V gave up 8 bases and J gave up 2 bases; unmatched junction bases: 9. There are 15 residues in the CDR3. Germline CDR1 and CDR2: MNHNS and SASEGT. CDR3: CASDPGQGPNTEAFF. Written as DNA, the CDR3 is TGTGCCAGCGATCCGGGACAGGGACCAAACACTGAAGCTTTCTTT.

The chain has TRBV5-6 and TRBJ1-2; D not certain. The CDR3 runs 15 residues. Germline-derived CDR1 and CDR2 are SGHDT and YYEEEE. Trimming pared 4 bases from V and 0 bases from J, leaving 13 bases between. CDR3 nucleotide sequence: TGTGCCAGCAGCCGGGTAAGGAACCCTAACTATGGCTACACCTTC. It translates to CASSRVRNPNYGYTF.

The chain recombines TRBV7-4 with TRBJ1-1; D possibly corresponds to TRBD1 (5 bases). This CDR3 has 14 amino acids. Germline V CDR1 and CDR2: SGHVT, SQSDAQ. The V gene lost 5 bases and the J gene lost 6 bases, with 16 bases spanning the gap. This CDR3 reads CASSRSGSYAEAFF. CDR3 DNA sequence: TGTGCCAGCAGCCGATCAGGGAGTTACGCTGAAGCTTTCTTT.

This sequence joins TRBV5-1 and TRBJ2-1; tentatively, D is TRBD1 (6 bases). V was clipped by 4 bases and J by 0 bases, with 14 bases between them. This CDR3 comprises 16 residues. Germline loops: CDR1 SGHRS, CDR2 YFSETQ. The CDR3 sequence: CASSQDSPASYNEQFF. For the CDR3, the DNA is TGCGCCAGCAGCCAGGACAGCCCTGCCTCCTACAATGAGCAGTTCTTC.

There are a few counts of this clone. Here the CDR3 DNA reads TGTGCCAGCAGCCAAGATGTCAGGGATACGCAGTATTTT. Its protein product is CASSQDVRDTQYF. This chain links TRBV14 with TRBJ2-3; D is ambiguous. Germline V gene lookup returns CDR1 SGHDN and CDR2 FVKESK. Deletions cut 0 bases from V and 6 bases from J, with 7 bases between. The CDR3 has 13 amino acids. The variable domain in full, with the rest retrieved from reference TRBV14 and TRBJ2-3, is EAGVTQFPSHSVIEKGQTVTLRCDPISGHDNLYWYRRVMGKEIKFLLHFVKESKQDESGMPNNRFLAERTGGTYSTLKVQPAELEDSGVYFCASSQDVRDTQYFGPGTRLTVL.

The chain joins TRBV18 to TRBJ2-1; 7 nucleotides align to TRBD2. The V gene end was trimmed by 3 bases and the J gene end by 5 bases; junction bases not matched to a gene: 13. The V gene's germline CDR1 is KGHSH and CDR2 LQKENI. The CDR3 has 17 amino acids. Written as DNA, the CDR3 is TGTGCCAGCTCACCGCCTCAGGGAGGGAGCTTCGACAATGAGCAGTTCTTC. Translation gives CASSPPQGGSFDNEQFF.